This T cell receptor (beta chain) appears in the sequencing data of a study of cytomegalovirus exposure and HLA in healthy donors. Across the whole study: Membership in the Caucasian-associated ancestry cluster was found for 75% to 85% of roughly 360 genotyped donors. Notes on the study in general: In a later analysis, at a false discovery rate of 0.05, 16,951 TCR beta sequences matched HLA alleles.

A multiplex PCR was run with 60 Vbeta primers and 13 Jbeta primers. The table came from immunoSEQ multiplex PCR; TCRdb's copy has only in-frame clones and leaves some out. The top ten hold 3% to 4% of the sample, which has 100,000 to 150,000 clones, around three quarters seen once. Points on this clone: Its antigen is unidentified.

The donors gave bone marrow, and they were healthy. CDR3 length equals 17 residues. V lost 3 bases to trimming and J lost 0 bases; unmatched junction nucleotides: 9. Germline lookup yields CDR1 ENHRY and CDR2 SYGVKD. The chain combines TRBV10-3 with TRBJ1-2; 8 bases map to TRBD1. Input material: PBMCs. This clonotype was obtained from a male donor in good health and CMV-seronegative. The CDR3 sequence: CAISDYNRTGTNYGYTF. The CDR3 DNA reads as TGTGCCATCAGTGACTACAACCGGACAGGGACTAACTATGGCTACACCTTC.